Described below is a single T cell receptor (beta chain) sequence and its context. What it binds is not known. The data were obtained in a study of cytomegalovirus exposure and HLA in healthy donors. Looking at the study overall: When roughly 420 donors were genotyped, 81% of them were found to fall in the Caucasian-associated ancestry cluster.

The PCR had 60 Vbeta and 13 Jbeta primers. As processed by the authors: Counted up in a later analysis, unique TCR beta chains came to approximately 77 million, with about 10 million shared. Assay: immunoSEQ multiplex PCR; the TCRdb copy retains only in-frame clones and omits some. The D gene and trimming were derived from the DNA, and the V and J assignments and clone size from that table. The profile shows over 45,000 clones, about four fifths of them singletons. Notes on the study in general: Sequence variants that were highly shared formed a cluster that was likely a sequencing artifact. Analyses of presence and absence presupposed an approximately uniform sequencing depth across donors.

V gave up 10 bases and J gave up 10 bases, with 23 bases separating them. The germline V gene encodes CDR1 LNHDA and CDR2 SQIVND (reference sequence). This CDR3 spans 15 amino acids. The chain joins TRBV19 to TRBJ1-6, with D tentatively TRBD1 (6 bases). The TCR comes from a boy younger than 18 in good health and CMV-seropositive. Sequenced: PBMCs. The chain's CDR3 is CATSPYRDTLSPLHF. CDR3 nucleotide sequence: TGTGCCACTTCCCCTTACCGGGACACTTTGTCACCCCTCCACTTT. Full variable domain (remainder filled in from reference TRBV19 and TRBJ1-6): DGGITQSPKYLFRKEGQNVTLSCEQNLNHDAMYWYRQDPGQGLRLIYYSQIVNDFQKGDIAEGYSVSREKKESFPLTVTSAQKNPTAFYLCATSPYRDTLSPLHFGNGTRLTVT.